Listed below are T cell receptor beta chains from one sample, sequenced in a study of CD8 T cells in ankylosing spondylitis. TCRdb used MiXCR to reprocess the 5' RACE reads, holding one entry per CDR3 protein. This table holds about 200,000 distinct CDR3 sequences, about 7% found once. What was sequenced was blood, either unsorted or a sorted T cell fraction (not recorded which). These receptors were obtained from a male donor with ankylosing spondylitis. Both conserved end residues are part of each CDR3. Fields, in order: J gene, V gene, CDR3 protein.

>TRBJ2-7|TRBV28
CASSFSLYEQYF
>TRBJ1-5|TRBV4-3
CASSQDGGSGQPQHF
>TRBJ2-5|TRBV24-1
CATSVWDRGRGETQYF
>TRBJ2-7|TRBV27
CASSLRYPQAREQYF
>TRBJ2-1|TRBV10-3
CAISESGGNSYNEQFF
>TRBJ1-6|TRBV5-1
CASSHRNSPLHF
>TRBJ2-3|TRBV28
CASSPRGRHTDTQYF
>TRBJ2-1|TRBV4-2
CASSQSTRVSEQFF
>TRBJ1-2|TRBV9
CASSARTGFEFYGYTF
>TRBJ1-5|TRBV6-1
CASSHGGAQPQHF
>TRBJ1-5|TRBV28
CASSSPPGRYSNQPQHF
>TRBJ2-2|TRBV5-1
CASSWTGPGPGELFF
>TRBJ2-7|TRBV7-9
CASSLDRDRPAYEQYF
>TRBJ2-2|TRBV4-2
CASSPRTGNTGELFF
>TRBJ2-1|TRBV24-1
CATSDLGSGQGNEQFF
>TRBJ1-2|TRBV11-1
CASSLAREGRQLNYGYTF
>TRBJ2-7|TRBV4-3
CASSPHQGLAYEQYF
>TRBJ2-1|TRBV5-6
CASSLAISGYNEQFF
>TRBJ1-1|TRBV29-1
CSVEWLGQGMNTEAFF
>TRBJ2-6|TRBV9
CASSVARGGGTGANVLTF
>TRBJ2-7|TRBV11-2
CASSAYSGRAGEQYF
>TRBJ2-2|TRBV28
CASSTSEHRELFF
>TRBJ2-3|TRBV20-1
CSASPSGISTDTQYF
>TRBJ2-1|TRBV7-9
CASSLTSGRFDEQFF
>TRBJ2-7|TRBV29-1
CSVGGQVWYEQYF
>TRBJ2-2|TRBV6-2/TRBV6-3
CASHLPGYTGELFF
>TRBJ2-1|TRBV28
CASMNRGNEQFF
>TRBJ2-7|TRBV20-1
CSASWTGNYEQYF
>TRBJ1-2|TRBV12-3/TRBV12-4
CASSPRRQGHYGYTF
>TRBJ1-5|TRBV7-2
CASSLNPTQPQHF
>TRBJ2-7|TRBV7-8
CASSHGLAEQYF
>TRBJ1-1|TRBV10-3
CATTTNTEAFF
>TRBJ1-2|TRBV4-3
CASSPGAFNYGYTF
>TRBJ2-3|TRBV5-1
CASSLAGRVDTQYF
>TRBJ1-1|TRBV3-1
CASRSSWETEAFF
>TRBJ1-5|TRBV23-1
CASSQYRGRDQPQHF
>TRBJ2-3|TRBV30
CAMMTAGTSTDTQYF
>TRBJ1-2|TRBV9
CASRWQSGYTF
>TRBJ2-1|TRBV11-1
CASSLSPQGEQFF
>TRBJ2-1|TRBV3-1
CASTKGYPGRVAYNEQFF
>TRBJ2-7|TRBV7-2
CASSWGLAESYEQYF
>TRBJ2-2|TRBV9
CASSFRGGRVNTGELFF
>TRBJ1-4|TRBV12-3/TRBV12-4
CASSSFGEKLFF
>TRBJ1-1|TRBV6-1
CASSRTGMNTEAFF
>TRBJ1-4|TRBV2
CARTEKGGFNEKLFF
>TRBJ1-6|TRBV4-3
CASSQAPGGIRVSPLHF
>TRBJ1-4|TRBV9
CASSDRTGNEKLFF
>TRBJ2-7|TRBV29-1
CSVGSRGASYEQYF
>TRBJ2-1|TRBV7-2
CASSFSGGRWEQFF
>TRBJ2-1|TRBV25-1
CASSAQGAPKYNEQFF
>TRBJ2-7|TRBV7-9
CASSFAQGLANEQYF
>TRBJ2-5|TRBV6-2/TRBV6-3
CASSYSPSGANQETQYF
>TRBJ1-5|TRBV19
CASSIAGQTSGPQHF